Sequencing of this T cell receptor beta chain was carried out in a study of cytomegalovirus exposure and HLA in healthy donors. The study, taken as a whole, reports: With later analysis, a missense DCLRE1C variant became linked to TCR beta V- and J-gene trimming.

PCR used 60 Vbeta primers and 13 Jbeta primers. Assay used: immunoSEQ multiplex PCR; TCRdb lists only in-frame clones, some missing. The table shows approximately 150,000 clones, with roughly 80% occurring only once. About this clone itself: Its antigen remains unidentified.

Germline values: CDR1 MNHNY, CDR2 SVGAGI (reference sequence). V shed 5 bases and J 6 bases; nucleotides not matched to a gene: 8. This CDR3 contains 14 residues. This receptor was obtained from a woman in her 30s in good health and CMV-seropositive. Specimen: PBMCs. The rearrangement joins TRBV6-6 to TRBJ1-2; 8 bases align to TRBD1. The CDR3 protein is CASSLQTGEDGYTF. CDR3 DNA: TGTGCCAGCAGTCTCCAGACAGGGGAAGATGGCTACACCTTC.